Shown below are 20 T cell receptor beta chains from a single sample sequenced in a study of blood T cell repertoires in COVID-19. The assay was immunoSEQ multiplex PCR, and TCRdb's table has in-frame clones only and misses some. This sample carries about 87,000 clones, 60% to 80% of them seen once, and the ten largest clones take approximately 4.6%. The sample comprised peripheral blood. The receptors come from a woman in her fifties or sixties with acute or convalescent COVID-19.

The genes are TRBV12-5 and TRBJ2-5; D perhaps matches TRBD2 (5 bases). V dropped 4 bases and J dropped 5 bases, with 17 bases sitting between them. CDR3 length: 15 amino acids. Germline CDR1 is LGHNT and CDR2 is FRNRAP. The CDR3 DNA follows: TGTGCTAGTGGTTCGCCAAACGGGGTAGGGGAGACCCAGTACTTC. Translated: CASGSPNGVGETQYF.

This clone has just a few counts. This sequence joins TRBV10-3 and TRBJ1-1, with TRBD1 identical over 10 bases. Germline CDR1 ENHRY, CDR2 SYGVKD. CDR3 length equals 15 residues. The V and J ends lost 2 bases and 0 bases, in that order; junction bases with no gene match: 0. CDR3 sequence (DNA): TGTGCCATCAGTGAGGACAGGGGGCTGAACACTGAAGCTTTCTTT. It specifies CAISEDRGLNTEAFF.

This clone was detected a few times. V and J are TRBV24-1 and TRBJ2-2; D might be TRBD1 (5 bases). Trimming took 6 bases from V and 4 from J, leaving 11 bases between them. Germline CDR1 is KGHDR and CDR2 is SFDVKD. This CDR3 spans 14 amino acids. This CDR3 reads CATSMTASTGELFF. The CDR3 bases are TGTGCCACCAGTATGACAGCATCCACCGGGGAGCTGTTTTTT.

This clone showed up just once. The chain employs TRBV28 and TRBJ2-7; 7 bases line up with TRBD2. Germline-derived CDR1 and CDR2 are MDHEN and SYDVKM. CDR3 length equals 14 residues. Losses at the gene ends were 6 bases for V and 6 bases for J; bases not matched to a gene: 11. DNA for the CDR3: TGTGCCAGCAGGACAGCGGGGCCTTGGTCCGAGCAGTACTTC. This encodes CASRTAGPWSEQYF.

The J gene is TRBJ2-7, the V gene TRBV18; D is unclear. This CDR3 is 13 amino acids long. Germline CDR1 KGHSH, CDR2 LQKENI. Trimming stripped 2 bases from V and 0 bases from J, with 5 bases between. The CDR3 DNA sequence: TGTGCCAGCTCACCAGGCCGCTCCTACGAGCAGTACTTC. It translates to CASSPGRSYEQYF. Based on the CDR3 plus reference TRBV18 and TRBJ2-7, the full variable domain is NAGVMQNPRHLVRRRGQEARLRCSPMKGHSHVYWYRQLPEEGLKFMVYLQKENIIDESGMPKERFSAEFPKEGPSILRIQQVVRGDSAAYFCASSPGRSYEQYFGPGTRLTVT.

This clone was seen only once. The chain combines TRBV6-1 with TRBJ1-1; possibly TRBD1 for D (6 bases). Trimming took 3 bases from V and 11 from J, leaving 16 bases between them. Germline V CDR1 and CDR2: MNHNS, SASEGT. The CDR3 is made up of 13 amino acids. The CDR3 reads CASSDEVGARAFF. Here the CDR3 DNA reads TGTGCCAGCAGTGACGAAGTGGGGGCGCGCGCTTTCTTT.

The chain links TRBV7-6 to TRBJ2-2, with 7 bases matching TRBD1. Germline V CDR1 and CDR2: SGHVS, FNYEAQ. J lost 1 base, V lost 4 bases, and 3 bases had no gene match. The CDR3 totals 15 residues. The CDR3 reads CASSSGTVNTGELFF. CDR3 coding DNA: TGTGCCAGCAGCTCAGGGACAGTGAACACCGGGGAGCTGTTTTTT.

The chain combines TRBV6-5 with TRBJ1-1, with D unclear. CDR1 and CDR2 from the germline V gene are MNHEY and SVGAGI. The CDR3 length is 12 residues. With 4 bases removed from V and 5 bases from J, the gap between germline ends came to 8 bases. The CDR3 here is CASSSLGTEAFF. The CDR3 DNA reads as TGTGCCAGCAGTTCCCTAGGAACTGAAGCTTTCTTT.

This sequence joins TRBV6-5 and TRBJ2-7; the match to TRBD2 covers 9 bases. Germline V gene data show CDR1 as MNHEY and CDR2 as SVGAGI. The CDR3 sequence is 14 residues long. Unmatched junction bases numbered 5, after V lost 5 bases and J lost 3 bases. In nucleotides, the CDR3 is TGTGCCAGCAGTAGCAGCGGGGGGAGCTACGAGCAGTACTTC. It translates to CASSSSGGSYEQYF.

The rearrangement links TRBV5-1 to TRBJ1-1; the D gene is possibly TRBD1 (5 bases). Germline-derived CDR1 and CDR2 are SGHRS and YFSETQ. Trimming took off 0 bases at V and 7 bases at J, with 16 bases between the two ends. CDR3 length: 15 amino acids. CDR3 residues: CASSLEGPVVGEAFF. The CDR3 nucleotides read TGCGCCAGCAGCTTGGAGGGGCCCGTCGTGGGTGAAGCTTTCTTT.

The CDR3 nucleotides read TGTGCCAGCAGCTCCGGAGTCCAGCCCCAGCATTTT. Translating it yields CASSSGVQPQHF. The V and J genes are TRBV7-9 and TRBJ1-5; no firm D call. This CDR3 has 12 residues. Germline V gene data show CDR1 as SEHNR and CDR2 as FQNEAQ (reference sequence). V was cut by 4 bases and J by 7 bases, with 8 bases left in between.

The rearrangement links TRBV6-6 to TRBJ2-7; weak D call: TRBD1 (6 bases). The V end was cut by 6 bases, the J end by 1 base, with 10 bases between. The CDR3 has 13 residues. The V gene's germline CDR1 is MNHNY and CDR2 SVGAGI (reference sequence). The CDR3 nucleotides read TGTGCCAGCAGACCCGGACAGTCCTACGAGCAGTACTTC. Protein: CASRPGQSYEQYF.

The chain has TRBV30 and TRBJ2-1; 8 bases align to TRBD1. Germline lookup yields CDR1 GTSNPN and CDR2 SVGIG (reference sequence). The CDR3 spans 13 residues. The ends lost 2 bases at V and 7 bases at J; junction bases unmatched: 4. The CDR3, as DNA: TGTGCCTGGAGTCGCAGGGGGCCGAATGAGCAGTTCTTC. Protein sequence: CAWSRRGPNEQFF. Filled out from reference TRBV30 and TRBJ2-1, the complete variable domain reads SQTIHQWPATLVQPVGSPLSLECTVEGTSNPNLYWYRQAAGRGLQLLFYSVGIGQISSEVPQNLSASRPQDRQFILSSKKLLLSDSGFYLCAWSRRGPNEQFFGPGTRLTVL.

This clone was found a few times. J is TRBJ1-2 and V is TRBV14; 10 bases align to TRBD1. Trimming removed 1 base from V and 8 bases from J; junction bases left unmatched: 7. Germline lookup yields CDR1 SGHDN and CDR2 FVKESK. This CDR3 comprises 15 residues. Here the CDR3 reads CASSQVGTGERGYTF. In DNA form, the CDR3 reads TGTGCCAGCAGCCAAGTCGGGACAGGGGAACGAGGCTACACCTTC.

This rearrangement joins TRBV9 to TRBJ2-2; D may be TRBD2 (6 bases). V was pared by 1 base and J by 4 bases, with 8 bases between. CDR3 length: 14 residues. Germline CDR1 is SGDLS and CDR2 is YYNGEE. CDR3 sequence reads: CASSVKAGTGELFF. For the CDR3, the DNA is TGTGCCAGCAGCGTAAAAGCGGGCACCGGGGAGCTGTTTTTT.

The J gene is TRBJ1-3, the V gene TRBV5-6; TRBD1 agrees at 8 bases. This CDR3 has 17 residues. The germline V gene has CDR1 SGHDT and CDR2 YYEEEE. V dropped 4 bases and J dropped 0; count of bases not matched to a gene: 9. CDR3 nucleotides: TGTGCCAGCAGCCTATGGACAGGGTTGTCCTCTGGAAACACCATATATTTT. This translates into CASSLWTGLSSGNTIYF.

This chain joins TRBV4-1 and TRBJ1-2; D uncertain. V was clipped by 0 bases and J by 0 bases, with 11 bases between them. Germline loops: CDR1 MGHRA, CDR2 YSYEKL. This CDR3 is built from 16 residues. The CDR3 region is CASSQEIQVANYGYTF. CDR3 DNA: TGCGCCAGCAGCCAAGAGATCCAGGTAGCTAACTATGGCTACACCTTC.

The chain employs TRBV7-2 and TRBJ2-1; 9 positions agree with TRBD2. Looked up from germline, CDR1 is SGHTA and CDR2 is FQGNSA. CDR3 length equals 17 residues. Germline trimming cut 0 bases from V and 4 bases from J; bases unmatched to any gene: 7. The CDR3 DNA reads TGTGCCAGCAGCTTAGCCTCGGCAGCGGGGGGATACAATGAGCAGTTCTTC. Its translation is CASSLASAAGGYNEQFF.

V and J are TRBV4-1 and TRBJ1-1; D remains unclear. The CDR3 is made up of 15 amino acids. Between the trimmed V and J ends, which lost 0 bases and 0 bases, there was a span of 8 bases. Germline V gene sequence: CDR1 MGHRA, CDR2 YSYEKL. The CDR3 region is CASSQEGEMNTEAFF. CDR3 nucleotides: TGCGCCAGCAGCCAAGAAGGAGAGATGAACACTGAAGCTTTCTTT.

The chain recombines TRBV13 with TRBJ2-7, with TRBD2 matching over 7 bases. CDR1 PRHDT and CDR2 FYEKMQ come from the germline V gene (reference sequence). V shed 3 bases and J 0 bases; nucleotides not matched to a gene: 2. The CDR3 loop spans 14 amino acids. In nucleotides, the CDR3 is TGTGCCAGCAGCTTGGGGGGGACCTCCTACGAGCAGTACTTC. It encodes CASSLGGTSYEQYF.